This T cell receptor (beta chain) was identified during a study of shared clonotypes between healthy human individuals. Findings and caveats of the study: Clonotypes not shared had lower generation probabilities than those common to all four donors. Larger estimated richness was generally seen in naive subsets than in memory subsets.

This clone was observed many times. Its matching antigen is unknown. Other DNA variants within this sample encode the same CDR3. Each of the donors was a healthy adult who was HIV-negative and had not had a recent acute infection or vaccination. Replicate PCRs from sorted subsets contained around 190 ng DNA, which is 30,000 to 35,000 T cell genomes. The data were produced by immunoSEQ multiplex PCR, yet TCRdb's version contains in-frame clones alone and is incomplete. In the table there are fewer than 400,000 clones, about 74% of which are singletons. Germline lookup yields CDR1 SGHRS and CDR2 YFSETQ. The CDR3 extends over 11 amino acids. The V and J ends lost 2 bases and 5 bases respectively, with 4 bases between them.

The V gene is TRBV5-1, the J gene TRBJ2-5; no firm D call. This receptor was taken from a man younger than 45 in good health. Sequencing input: memory CD4+ T cells sorted from blood. Indicated subset: CD45RA-negative fraction. Here the CDR3 reads CASSFLETQYF. Written as DNA, the CDR3 is TGCGCCAGCAGCTTCCTTGAGACCCAGTACTTC.